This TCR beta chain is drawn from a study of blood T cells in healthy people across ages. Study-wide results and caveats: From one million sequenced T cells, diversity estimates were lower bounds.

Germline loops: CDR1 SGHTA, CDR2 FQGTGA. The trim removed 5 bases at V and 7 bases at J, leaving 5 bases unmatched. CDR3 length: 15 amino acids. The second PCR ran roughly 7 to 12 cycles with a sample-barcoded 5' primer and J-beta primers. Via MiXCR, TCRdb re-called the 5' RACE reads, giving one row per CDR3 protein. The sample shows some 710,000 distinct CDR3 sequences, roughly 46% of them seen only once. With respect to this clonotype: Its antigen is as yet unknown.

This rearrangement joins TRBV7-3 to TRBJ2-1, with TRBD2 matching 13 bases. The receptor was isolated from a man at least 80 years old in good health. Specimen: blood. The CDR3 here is CASSVLLAGGNEQFF. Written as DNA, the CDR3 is TGTGCCAGCAGCGTCCTACTAGCGGGGGGGAATGAGCAGTTCTTC.